The sequence of this T cell receptor beta chain was determined in a study of identical twins. Study results and caveats: Insertion counts were lower in abundant cord blood beta clonotypes, a trend that memory repertoires did not show.

TCRdb recomputed calls from the 5' RACE reads with MiXCR, one row per CDR3 protein. The sample shows 600,000 to 700,000 distinct CDR3 sequences, about 20% of them seen only once. After removal of 5 bases from V and 5 bases from J, the junction contained 7 bases not matched to a gene. CDR3 length: 14 residues. For this clonotype: Its matching antigen is unknown.

This sample was shared with a second study, whose subject was T cells expressing NK-cell markers.

The rearrangement uses TRBV12-3 or TRBV12-4 and TRBJ2-5; 8 nucleotides line up with TRBD2. The sequence was collected from a woman aged 18-29 years in good health. Input material: PBMCs. The chain's CDR3 is CASSHTSGFETQYF. CDR3 nucleotides: TGTGCCAGCAGTCATACTAGCGGCTTTGAGACCCAGTACTTC.